These T cell receptor beta chains were read from a single sample in a study of blood T cell repertoires in COVID-19. Method: immunoSEQ multiplex PCR; TCRdb's copy keeps in-frame clones and lacks some. Here the sample spans about 200,000 clones, 80% to 90% being singletons. Sample: peripheral blood. All receptors derive from a woman of 80 years or more with acute or convalescent COVID-19. Both conserved end residues are part of each CDR3. Each record gives: clone size, J gene, CDR3 length, V gene, D gene, CDR3 DNA, CDR3 protein. A D gene is named only where the DNA matches it firmly. Size is stated for part of the rows, as once, few or many counts, or as a class when the clone is expanded.

>NA|TRBJ1-1|14|TRBV2|NA
TGTGCCAGCAGTGTGGGAGGACAGAACACTGAAGCTTTCTTT
CASSVGGQNTEAFF
>few|TRBJ1-5|15|TRBV19|TRBD1
TGTGCCAGTAGCGACGGGACAGGGGGATTTCAGCCCCAGCATTTT
CASSDGTGGFQPQHF
>NA|TRBJ1-1|13|TRBV19|TRBD1
TGTGCCAGTAGTAAGCAGGGGGACACTGAAGCTTTCTTT
CASSKQGDTEAFF
>medium-sized|TRBJ2-1|16|TRBV30|NA
TGTGCCTGGAGTGATCACGCACAGAGCTCCTACAATGAGCAGTTCTTC
CAWSDHAQSSYNEQFF
>NA|TRBJ1-2|14|TRBV10-3|NA
TGTGCCATCAGTGAGTCGACTGGGGGGTATGGCTACACCTTC
CAISESTGGYGYTF
>NA|TRBJ1-3|18|TRBV29-1|NA
TGCAGCGAGGATGGAGCGGAGTGGGCGAAAAGGTGGGCAAACACCATATATTTT
CSEDGAEWAKRWANTIYF
>NA|TRBJ2-7|14|TRBV11-3|TRBD1
TGTGCCAGCAGCTGGAGACAGGGCACCGGCGAGCAGTACTTC
CASSWRQGTGEQYF
>once|TRBJ2-2|16|TRBV19|NA
TGTGCCAGTAGAGATATAGCTCACGCGAACACCGGGGAGCTGTTTTTT
CASRDIAHANTGELFF
>NA|TRBJ2-2|13|TRBV6-4|NA
TGTGCCAGCAGCGAGACAGTTACCGGGGAGCTGTTTTTT
CASSETVTGELFF
>NA|TRBJ2-7|17|TRBV5-6|NA
TGTGCCAGCAGCCCGGACCTGAGACAGATCAGCTCCTACGAGCAGTACTTC
CASSPDLRQISSYEQYF
>NA|TRBJ2-3|15|TRBV14|TRBD2
TGTGCCAGCAGCCCGCAGACTAGCGGCACAGATACGCAGTATTTT
CASSPQTSGTDTQYF
>NA|TRBJ1-5|15|TRBV19|NA
TGTGCCAGTATCCCCTCGGGTAGGAGCAATCAGCCCCAGCATTTT
CASIPSGRSNQPQHF
>NA|TRBJ1-5|13|TRBV30|NA
TGTGCCAGCTCAGGTGATAGCAATCAGCCCCAGCATTTT
CASSGDSNQPQHF
>NA|TRBJ2-1|16|TRBV27|NA
TGTGCCAGCAGTTTATCCGCTAGGCACCATAATGGAGAGCAGTTCTTC
CASSLSARHHNGEQFF
>NA|TRBJ1-5|15|TRBV6-1|NA
TGTGCCAGCAGTGAAGAAACAGGGTACAGGGCGCCCCAGCATTTT
CASSEETGYRAPQHF
>NA|TRBJ1-5|13|TRBV3-1/TRBV3-2|NA
TGTGCCAGCAGCCAGGGCCTCCGGCAGCCCCAGCATTTT
CASSQGLRQPQHF
>NA|TRBJ2-5|13|TRBV7-3|NA
TGTGCCAGCACCAACGGGAGTCAAGAGACCCAGTACTTC
CASTNGSQETQYF
>NA|TRBJ1-2|13|TRBV7-9|TRBD1
TGTGCCATAAACGGACAGGGGGCCTATGGCTACACCTTC
CAINGQGAYGYTF
>NA|TRBJ2-5|15|TRBV6-2/TRBV6-3|TRBD2
TGTGCCAGCAGTCCCAGACTAGCGGGGGTAGAGACCCAGTACTTC
CASSPRLAGVETQYF
>NA|TRBJ1-2|14|TRBV5-1|TRBD1
TGCGCCAGCAGCTTGGACTCGACAGGGGGTGGCTACACCTTC
CASSLDSTGGGYTF
>NA|TRBJ1-1|13|TRBV6-5|TRBD1
TGTGCCAGCATCAGACAGGGCCACACTGAAGCTTTCTTT
CASIRQGHTEAFF
>NA|TRBJ1-1|13|TRBV10-2|NA
TGCGCCAGCAGTGAGCAATCGAACACTGAAGCTTTCTTT
CASSEQSNTEAFF